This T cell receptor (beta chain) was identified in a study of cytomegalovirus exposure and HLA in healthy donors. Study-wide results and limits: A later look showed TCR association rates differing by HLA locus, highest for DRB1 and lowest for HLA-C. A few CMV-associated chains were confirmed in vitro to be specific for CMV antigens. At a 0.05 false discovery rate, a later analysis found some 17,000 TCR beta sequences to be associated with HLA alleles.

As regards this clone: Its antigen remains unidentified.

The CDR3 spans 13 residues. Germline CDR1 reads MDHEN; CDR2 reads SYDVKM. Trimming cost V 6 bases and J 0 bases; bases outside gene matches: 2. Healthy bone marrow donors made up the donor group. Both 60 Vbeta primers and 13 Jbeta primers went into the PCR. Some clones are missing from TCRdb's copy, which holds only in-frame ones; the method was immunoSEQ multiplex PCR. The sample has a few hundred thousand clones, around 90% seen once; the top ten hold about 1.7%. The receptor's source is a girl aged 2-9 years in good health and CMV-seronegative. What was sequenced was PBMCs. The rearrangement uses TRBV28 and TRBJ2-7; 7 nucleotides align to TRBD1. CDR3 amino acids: CASRQGHSYEQYF. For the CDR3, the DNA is TGTGCCAGCAGACAGGGGCACTCCTACGAGCAGTACTTC. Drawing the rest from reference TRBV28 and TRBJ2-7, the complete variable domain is DVKVTQSSRYLVKRTGEKVFLECVQDMDHENMFWYRQDPGLGLRLIYFSYDVKMKEKGDIPEGYSVSREKKERFSLILESASTNQTSMYLCASRQGHSYEQYFGPGTRLTVT.